These 32 T cell receptor beta chains were sequenced from one sample in a study of cytomegalovirus exposure and HLA in healthy donors. The PCR had 60 Vbeta and 13 Jbeta primers. Data came from immunoSEQ multiplex PCR; TCRdb stores just in-frame clones and leaves some out. The sample carries about 90,000 clones, roughly four fifths recorded once. Specimen: PBMCs. The source is a woman in her thirties or forties in good health and CMV-seropositive.

The chain is built from TRBV7-9 and TRBJ2-5; D is possibly TRBD1 (6 bases). CDR3 size: 14 residues. Trimming stripped 0 bases from V and 2 bases from J, with 7 bases between. The germline V gene encodes CDR1 SEHNR and CDR2 FQNEAQ (reference sequence). CDR3 in DNA: TGTGCCAGCAGCTTAGCCGGACAGCAAGAGACCCAGTACTTC. This encodes CASSLAGQQETQYF.

The chain is built from TRBV23-1 and TRBJ2-1; D is perhaps TRBD1 (5 bases). TRBV23-1 is identified as an open reading frame with a role that is uncertain. Between the trimmed V and J ends, which lost 2 bases and 3 bases, there was a span of 26 bases. This CDR3 spans 20 amino acids. The CDR3 nucleotides read TGCGCCAGCAGTCAAAATCCCACAGGTTGGCCAATATTAAACTACAATGAGCAGTTCTTC. Translation: CASSQNPTGWPILNYNEQFF.

J is TRBJ1-5 and V is TRBV9; the D is unclear. The CDR3 covers 15 residues. Trimming pared 4 bases from V and 0 bases from J, leaving 11 bases between. CDR1 and CDR2 from the germline V gene are SGDLS and YYNGEE. CDR3 amino acids: CASSPGLNSNQPQHF. CDR3 nucleotide sequence: TGTGCCAGCAGCCCCGGACTGAATAGCAATCAGCCCCAGCATTTT.

This chain links TRBV5-1 with TRBJ1-2, with a tentative D call TRBD1 (6 bases). The ends were cut back, 4 bases at V and 3 bases at J, with 13 bases in the middle. CDR3 length: 14 residues. CDR1 is SGHRS and CDR2 is YFSETQ in the germline V gene. The CDR3 coding sequence is TGCGCCAGCAGCAGTAGCAGGGGAGACTATGGCTACACCTTC. It codes for CASSSSRGDYGYTF.

This chain links TRBV5-4 with TRBJ2-5, with 8 bases aligning to TRBD2. CDR1 and CDR2 from the germline V gene are SGHNT and YYREEE (reference sequence). This CDR3 is built from 16 residues. V lost 3 bases to trimming and J lost 4 bases; unmatched junction nucleotides: 11. Here the CDR3 reads CASSYTGLVRGETQYF. The CDR3 bases are TGTGCCAGCAGCTACACGGGACTAGTGCGGGGAGAGACCCAGTACTTC.

CDR3 region: CASSDGPSNYGYTF. DNA of the CDR3: TGCGCCAGCAGTGATGGGCCCTCTAACTATGGCTACACCTTC. This sequence joins TRBV10-2 and TRBJ1-2; no firm D call. The V gene lost 3 bases and the J gene lost 0 bases, with 8 bases spanning the gap. The germline V gene encodes CDR1 WSHSY and CDR2 SAAADI. The CDR3 extends over 14 amino acids.

The V gene is TRBV5-6, the J gene TRBJ1-2; 7 positions match TRBD1. The CDR3 length is 13 residues. Germline loops: CDR1 SGHDT, CDR2 YYEEEE. V lost 4 bases and J lost 2; bases outside the gene matches: 2. The CDR3 sequence: CASSLGQNYGYTF. In nucleotides, the CDR3 is TGTGCCAGCAGCCTGGGACAGAACTATGGCTACACCTTC.

This clone was recorded a few times. J is TRBJ1-1 and V is TRBV28; possibly TRBD1 for D (6 bases). The CDR3 is 15 amino acids. Trimming left V 5 bases short and J 4 bases short, with 17 bases between. The germline gives CDR1 MDHEN, CDR2 SYDVKM. The DNA of the CDR3 is TGTGCCAGCAGTAGGCGAGGGGGTACGGTCACTGAAGCTTTCTTT. It specifies CASSRRGGTVTEAFF.

The chain recombines TRBV7-3 with TRBJ1-1; D call uncertain. Germline V gene sequence: CDR1 SGHTA, CDR2 FQGTGA. Trimming stripped 0 bases from V and 10 bases from J, with 15 bases between. This CDR3 comprises 14 residues. The CDR3 region has the DNA TGTGCCAGCAGCTTAACTTTGAACCCCGAGGGAGCTTTCTTT. Amino acid sequence: CASSLTLNPEGAFF.

This clone was counted a few times. The rearrangement uses TRBV15 and TRBJ1-1, with TRBD1 matching over 8 bases. Unmatched junction bases numbered 1, after V lost 6 bases and J lost 1 base. Germline CDR1 reads LNHNV; CDR2 reads YYDKDF (reference sequence). This CDR3 has 13 amino acids. The CDR3 is CATSGQGNTEAFF. The CDR3 DNA is TGTGCCACCAGTGGACAGGGGAACACTGAAGCTTTCTTT.

A few counts support this clone. The chain employs TRBV9 and TRBJ2-5; D might be TRBD2 (5 bases). Germline V CDR1 and CDR2: SGDLS, YYNGEE. V was pared by 7 bases and J by 5 bases, with 9 bases between. This CDR3 has 11 amino acids. The CDR3 protein is CASGSGETQYF. CDR3 coding DNA: TGTGCCAGCGGGAGTGGCGAGACCCAGTACTTC.

This chain uses TRBV11-1 with TRBJ1-1; 7 nucleotides match TRBD1. Losses at the gene ends were 1 base for V and 5 bases for J; bases not matched to a gene: 4. Germline V gene sequence: CDR1 SGHAT, CDR2 FQDESV (reference sequence). This CDR3 is 14 amino acids long. This CDR3 is CASSLVAGGTEAFF. The CDR3 DNA sequence: TGTGCCAGCAGCTTAGTAGCAGGGGGAACTGAAGCTTTCTTT.

CDR3 nucleotide sequence: TGTGCCAGCAGCTTTAAGGGCGGGAGCGATACGCAGTATTTT. Translating gives CASSFKGGSDTQYF. The chain couples TRBV5-5 to TRBJ2-3; 7 bases are a match to TRBD2. There are 14 residues in the CDR3. V lost 2 bases, J lost 6 bases, and 6 bases stayed unmatched. The germline V gene has CDR1 SGHKS and CDR2 YYEKEE (reference sequence). Variable domain in full (rest from reference TRBV5-5 and TRBJ2-3): DAGVTQSPTHLIKTRGQQVTLRCSPISGHKSVSWYQQVLGQGPQFIFQYYEKEERGRGNFPDRFSARQFPNYSSELNVNALLLGDSALYLCASSFKGGSDTQYFGPGTRLTVL.

The CDR3 bases are TGTGCCAGCAGTTACAAGTCCGGCGGAGGAGAGACCCAGTACTTC. Translating gives CASSYKSGGGETQYF. This chain connects TRBV6-7 to TRBJ2-5; a possible D gene is TRBD2 (5 bases). TRBV6-7 belongs to the ORF category, with a function that is uncertain. The ends were cut back, 2 bases at V and 4 bases at J, with 14 bases in the middle. The CDR3 consists of 15 residues.

This clone was detected only once. V and J are TRBV28 and TRBJ2-7; TRBD1 matches 8 bases. Germline values: CDR1 MDHEN, CDR2 SYDVKM. The CDR3 is made up of 14 amino acids. Trimming at V came to 4 bases and at J to 4 bases, leaving 6 bases not matched to a gene. CDR3 in amino acids: CASSSTGGSYEQYF. CDR3 nucleotide sequence: TGTGCCAGCAGTTCTACAGGGGGATCTTACGAGCAGTACTTC. Complete variable domain (other parts from reference TRBV28 and TRBJ2-7): DVKVTQSSRYLVKRTGEKVFLECVQDMDHENMFWYRQDPGLGLRLIYFSYDVKMKEKGDIPEGYSVSREKKERFSLILESASTNQTSMYLCASSSTGGSYEQYFGPGTRLTVT.

This clone was detected once. The V and J genes are TRBV6-5 and TRBJ2-5, with D maybe TRBD1 (6 bases). The end of the DNA fits TRBJ2-7 better, so the J call may be wrong. Per the germline V gene, CDR1 is MNHEY and CDR2 is SVGAGI. There are 13 residues in the CDR3. The CDR3 nucleotides read TGTGCCAGCAGTTACACAGGGCTGGGCGAGCAGTACTTC. Translated: CASSYTGLGEQYF.

Turning to this clone: Additional DNA sequences in this sample encode the identical CDR3. The rearrangement links TRBV27 to TRBJ2-5; 12 bases align to TRBD2. Trimming at V came to 6 bases and at J to 4 bases, leaving 3 bases not matched to a gene. CDR1 MNHEY and CDR2 SMNVEV come from the germline V gene (reference sequence). This CDR3 is 14 amino acids long. The CDR3 region is CASRTSGSRETQYF. CDR3 nucleotides: TGTGCCAGCAGGACTAGCGGGAGTAGAGAGACCCAGTACTTC.

The chain joins TRBV15 to TRBJ1-3; the D gene is possibly TRBD1 (6 bases). This CDR3 comprises 14 residues. The V and J ends lost 5 bases and 7 bases respectively, with 15 bases between them. CDR1 and CDR2 from the germline V gene are LNHNV and YYDKDF (reference sequence). CDR3 DNA: TGTGCCACCAGCCACGGGGACACTTTGAACACCATATATTTT. Translation gives CATSHGDTLNTIYF.

The CDR3 sequence is CASSPRQGGNEQFF. The CDR3 nucleotides are TGTGCCAGCAGCCCTAGACAAGGGGGCAATGAGCAGTTCTTC. The rearrangement uses TRBV11-2 and TRBJ2-1; weak D call: TRBD1 (6 bases). Germline CDR1 reads SGHAT; CDR2 reads FQNNGV. This CDR3 contains 14 residues. Trimming cost V 5 bases and J 6 bases, with 14 bases left between them. Based on the CDR3 plus reference TRBV11-2 and TRBJ2-1, the full variable domain is EAGVAQSPRYKIIEKRQSVAFWCNPISGHATLYWYQQILGQGPKLLIQFQNNGVVDDSQLPKDRFSAERLKGVDSTLKIQPAKLEDSAVYLCASSPRQGGNEQFFGPGTRLTVL.

This chain uses TRBV6-4 with TRBJ2-3; 10 bases are a match to TRBD2. The CDR3 consists of 15 residues. Germline CDR1 reads MRHNA; CDR2 reads SNTAGT. V gave up 6 bases and J gave up 4 bases; unmatched junction bases: 7. In nucleotides, the CDR3 is TGTGCCAGCAGCCTACTAGCGGGAACGGCAGATACGCAGTATTTT. Translated, it gives CASSLLAGTADTQYF.

The chain couples TRBV6-1 to TRBJ1-5; D is uncertain. Germline V gene data show CDR1 as MNHNS and CDR2 as SASEGT. The CDR3 extends over 15 amino acids. V was trimmed by 6 bases and J by 0 bases, leaving 12 bases between them. The CDR3 coding sequence is TGTGCCAGCAGGGTCCAGGTCTATAGCAATCAGCCCCAGCATTTT. It is translated as CASRVQVYSNQPQHF.

This clone appeared a few times. The gene calls are TRBV2 and TRBJ1-1, with a tentative D call TRBD1 (5 bases). Germline V lookup: CDR1 SNHLY, CDR2 FYNNEI. The CDR3 extends over 14 amino acids. Trimming shortened V by 8 bases and J by 2 bases, and 15 bases separated the two germline ends. DNA for the CDR3: TGTGCCAGCGTTAAAACAGGTATTAACACTGAAGCTTTCTTT. Protein sequence: CASVKTGINTEAFF.

This chain links TRBV19 with TRBJ2-2; 7 nucleotides agree with TRBD2. Germline loops: CDR1 LNHDA, CDR2 SQIVND (reference sequence). The ends lost 11 bases at V and 4 bases at J; junction bases unmatched: 10. The CDR3 is 14 residues long. CDR3 sequence: CAVEREAGTGELFF. CDR3 DNA sequence: TGTGCCGTCGAACGGGAGGCTGGCACCGGGGAGCTGTTTTTT.

This chain links TRBV5-1 with TRBJ2-1, with 10 bases aligning to TRBD1. With 6 bases clipped from V and 5 bases from J, the junction kept 11 bases outside the gene matches. The length of the CDR3 is 16 residues. In germline, CDR1 is SGHRS, CDR2 YFSETQ. Here the CDR3 DNA reads TGCGCCAGCAAGGAGATGACCGGACAGGGGGACAATGAGCAGTTCTTC. This translates into CASKEMTGQGDNEQFF.

The rearrangement links TRBV19 to TRBJ1-2, with 10 nucleotides matching TRBD1. CDR3 size: 14 residues. Germline assignment: CDR1 LNHDA and CDR2 SQIVND (reference sequence). The V segment lost 3 bases and the J segment 6 bases; nucleotides outside the gene matches: 4. The CDR3 loop is CASSMDRGKDGYTF. CDR3 DNA: TGTGCCAGTAGTATGGACAGGGGGAAGGATGGCTACACCTTC.

The gene calls are TRBV28 and TRBJ2-1; 9 nucleotides agree with TRBD1. CDR1 and CDR2 from the germline V gene are MDHEN and SYDVKM. The CDR3 consists of 16 residues. V shed 5 bases, J shed 0 bases, and the junction held 5 bases outside the gene matches. In DNA form, the CDR3 reads TGTGCCAGCAGTCCCTCGACAGGGGGCTCCTACAATGAGCAGTTCTTC. Translated, it gives CASSPSTGGSYNEQFF.

Many counts were recorded for this clone. The V call is TRBV18, the J call TRBJ2-7, with a tentative D call TRBD1 (5 bases). Trimming pared 5 bases from V and 3 bases from J, leaving 20 bases between. This CDR3 spans 16 amino acids. The germline CDR1 and CDR2 sequences are KGHSH and LQKENI. Here the CDR3 reads CASSFAGTLGDYEQYF. The CDR3 DNA reads TGTGCCAGCTCATTCGCCGGTACCCTAGGGGACTACGAGCAGTACTTC.

This clone has just a few counts. This chain joins TRBV6-5 and TRBJ1-2; 10 nucleotides match TRBD1. V shed 11 bases and J 2 bases; nucleotides not matched to a gene: 5. Germline V gives CDR1 MNHEY, CDR2 SVGAGI. This CDR3 region has 13 residues. For the CDR3, the DNA is TGTGCCGCCTGGACAGGGGGGAACTATGGCTACACCTTC. Translation gives CAAWTGGNYGYTF.

This chain uses TRBV30 with TRBJ1-5, with a weak D call TRBD1 (6 bases). The CDR3 is made up of 13 amino acids. Germline V CDR1 and CDR2: GTSNPN, SVGIG (reference sequence). The ends were cut back, 6 bases at V and 6 bases at J, with 15 bases in the middle. The CDR3 coding sequence is TGTGCCTGTAGACAGGCGGGGGCTCAGCCCCAGCATTTT. Encoded protein: CACRQAGAQPQHF.

V usage is TRBV12-5 and J usage is TRBJ2-3, with D maybe TRBD1 (5 bases). The CDR3 consists of 15 residues. Germline V gene data show CDR1 as LGHNT and CDR2 as FRNRAP. Trimming left V 4 bases short and J 3 bases short, with 14 bases between. The CDR3 protein is CASGSSNDSTDTQYF. The CDR3 bases are TGTGCTAGTGGTTCATCAAACGACAGTACAGATACGCAGTATTTT. The variable domain in full, with the rest retrieved from reference TRBV12-5 and TRBJ2-3, is DARVTQTPRHKVTEMGQEVTMRCQPILGHNTVFWYRQTMMQGLELLAYFRNRAPLDDSGMPKDRFSAEMPDATLATLKIQPSEPRDSAVYFCASGSSNDSTDTQYFGPGTRLTVL.

This clone came up a few times. The V gene is TRBV5-6, the J gene TRBJ1-1; 9 bases are shared with TRBD1. J was trimmed by 7 bases and V by 4 bases; bases with no gene match: 8. The germline V gene encodes CDR1 SGHDT and CDR2 YYEEEE. The CDR3 loop spans 14 amino acids. The CDR3 nucleotides are TGTGCCAGCAGCCTACAGGGGGCCCTGCATGAAGCTTTCTTT. It translates to CASSLQGALHEAFF. The whole variable domain, remainder taken from reference TRBV5-6 and TRBJ1-1, is DAGVTQSPTHLIKTRGQQVTLRCSPKSGHDTVSWYQQALGQGPQFIFQYYEEEERQRGNFPDRFSGHQFPNYSSELNVNALLLGDSALYLCASSLQGALHEAFFGQGTRLTVV.

J is TRBJ2-5 and V is TRBV2; D is possibly TRBD2 (7 bases). Germline V lookup: CDR1 SNHLY, CDR2 FYNNEI. Trimming pared 2 bases from V and 3 bases from J, leaving 13 bases between. This CDR3 has 15 residues. CDR3 bases: TGTGCCAGCAGTGAAAAAGGGGGGGACAAAGAGACCCAGTACTTC. Translated, it gives CASSEKGGDKETQYF.